This entry describes one T cell receptor beta chain. This entry belongs to a study of blood T cell repertoires in COVID-19. Study-wide context: Whether acute or convalescent, the COVID-19 samples came from the United States, Italy and Spain. The cDNA or gDNA used as material had been derived from T cells, B-cell-depleted T cells, or PBMCs.

Per the original data handling: Reference gene primer amplification gave nucleated cell count estimates. Sequenced by immunoSEQ multiplex PCR; TCRdb stores in-frame clones only, minus some. That table is the source of V, J and clone size, and D and trimming were worked out from the DNA. The repertoire has under 55,000 clones, around 84% of them found once; the top ten carry 28%. Germline trimming cut 6 bases from V and 0 bases from J; bases unmatched to any gene: 8. Per germline, CDR1 SGHVS and CDR2 FNYEAQ. This CDR3 comprises 16 residues. The source material was peripheral blood. The rearrangement uses TRBV7-6 and TRBJ1-3; 7 positions agree with TRBD1. The receptor was derived from a human donor in a cohort sampled during active COVID-19. As DNA, the CDR3 is TGTGCCAGCAGTCCGGGACAGCCTTTCTCTGGAAACACCATATATTTT. Protein: CASSPGQPFSGNTIYF.